This TCR beta chain comes out of a study of PD-1 blockade in classical Hodgkin lymphoma. Time point reported: cycle 4 day 1 (C4D1), after more than five weeks of nivolumab. Each of the patients experienced relapse following autologous stem cell transplantation, and their brentuximab vedotin exposure differed. The CDR3 loop spans 13 amino acids. V gave up 3 bases and J gave up 14 bases, with 17 bases separating them. Germline V CDR1 and CDR2: SGHAT, FQNNGV. The data were produced by immunoSEQ multiplex PCR, yet TCRdb's version contains in-frame clones alone and is incomplete. The sample includes under 50,000 clones, just over 65% of them seen just once.

This receptor was taken from a human donor with classical Hodgkin lymphoma. This chain links TRBV11-2 with TRBJ2-1; TRBD2 is a possible D gene (5 bases). This specimen consisted of peripheral blood mononuclear cells (PBMCs), obtained before the fourth cycle of nivolumab. The CDR3 reads CASSFSPSSQEFF. The CDR3 bases are TGTGCCAGCAGCTTCTCCCCTAGCTCCCAAGAGTTCTTC.